Sequencing of this T cell receptor beta chain was carried out in a study of T cells in Graves' hyperthyroidism and ophthalmopathy. Study in general: Sampling of peripheral blood happened at initial diagnosis, prior to any treatment. Overall study results and limits: From stable hyperthyroidism, ophthalmopathy was separated by a 13 V-J model.

Fresh peripheral blood, roughly 9.8 ml of it, supplied the PBMCs. This clonotype has at least ten counts. Its antigen is undetermined. CDR3 length: 13 amino acids. Trimming left V 2 bases short and J 3 bases short, with 8 bases between. The germline gives CDR1 MNHNS, CDR2 SASEGT. RNA transcripts provided the source from which TCR beta CDR3 regions were amplified. HTBI primers were used for first-round RT-PCR of the TCR CDR3. TCRdb processed the multiplex PCR reads anew with MiXCR; each CDR3 protein has one entry. The sample lists around 690,000 distinct CDR3 sequences; approximately 15% were seen once. The V and J genes are TRBV6-1 and TRBJ2-7; D uncertain. The TCR was taken from a man aged 45-65 years with Graves' hyperthyroidism. Specimen: blood. CDR3 sequence: CASSERIYYEQYF. CDR3 coding DNA: TGTGCCAGCAGTGAACGGATCTACTACGAGCAGTACTTC.